This TCR beta chain originates from a study of cytomegalovirus exposure and HLA in healthy donors. The CDR3 loop spans 16 amino acids. Germline V gene lookup returns CDR1 SGHVS and CDR2 FQNEAQ. Trimming at V came to 1 base and at J to 4 bases, leaving 7 bases not matched to a gene. Only in-frame clones appear in the TCRdb table, and some are missing; sequencing was by immunoSEQ multiplex PCR. The top ten hold approximately 7.7% of the sample, which has some 200,000 clones, around nine tenths seen once. The chain uses TRBV7-8 and TRBJ2-3; 8 nucleotides align to TRBD1. Specimen: PBMCs. The source of this sequence is a man under 40 in good health and CMV-seropositive. The CDR3 DNA is TGTGCCAGCAGCTTAGGAGGGGCAGGGGGCGCAGATACGCAGTATTTT. This codes for CASSLGGAGGADTQYF.